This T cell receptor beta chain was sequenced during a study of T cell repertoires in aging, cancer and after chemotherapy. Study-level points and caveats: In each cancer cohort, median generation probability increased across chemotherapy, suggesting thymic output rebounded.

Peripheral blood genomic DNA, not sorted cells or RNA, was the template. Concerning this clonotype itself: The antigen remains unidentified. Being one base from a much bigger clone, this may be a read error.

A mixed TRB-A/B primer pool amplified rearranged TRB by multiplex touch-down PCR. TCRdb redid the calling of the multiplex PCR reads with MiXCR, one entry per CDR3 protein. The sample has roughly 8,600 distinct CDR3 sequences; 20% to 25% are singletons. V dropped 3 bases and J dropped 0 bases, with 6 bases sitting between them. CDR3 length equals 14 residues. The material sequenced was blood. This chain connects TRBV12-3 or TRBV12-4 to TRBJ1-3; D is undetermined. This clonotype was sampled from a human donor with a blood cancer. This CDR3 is CASSLLSSGNTIYF. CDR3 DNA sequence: TGTGCCAGCAGTTTGCTGAGCTCTGGAAACACCATATATTTT.